What follows describes a single TCR beta chain. Enrollees, about 18 to 90 years old, lived in about two dozen US areas. The study assigned cohorts using participant-reported clinical history. This record belongs to a study of blood T cell repertoires in COVID-19. On the study more broadly: COVID-19 samples, acute and convalescent, were from the United States, Italy and Spain.

With 3 bases removed from V and 5 bases from J, the gap between germline ends came to 9 bases. This CDR3 contains 13 residues. The germline gives CDR1 SGHNT, CDR2 YYREEE (reference sequence). In the original workflow: Amplification from reference gene primers served as the basis for estimated nucleated cell counts. The table came from immunoSEQ multiplex PCR; TCRdb's copy has only in-frame clones and leaves some out. V and J calls and clone size are as listed in that table; D and trimming were resolved from the DNA. The profile shows roughly 190,000 clones, around 84% of them singletons. Source material: PBMCs or T cells enriched from blood (not recorded which). The receptor's source is a woman in her twenties or thirties who had recovered from COVID-19. The chain links TRBV5-4 to TRBJ2-1; tentative D call: TRBD2 (5 bases). CDR3 sequence reads: CASSSGLDNEQFF. Here the CDR3 DNA reads TGTGCCAGCAGCTCGGGATTAGACAATGAGCAGTTCTTC.